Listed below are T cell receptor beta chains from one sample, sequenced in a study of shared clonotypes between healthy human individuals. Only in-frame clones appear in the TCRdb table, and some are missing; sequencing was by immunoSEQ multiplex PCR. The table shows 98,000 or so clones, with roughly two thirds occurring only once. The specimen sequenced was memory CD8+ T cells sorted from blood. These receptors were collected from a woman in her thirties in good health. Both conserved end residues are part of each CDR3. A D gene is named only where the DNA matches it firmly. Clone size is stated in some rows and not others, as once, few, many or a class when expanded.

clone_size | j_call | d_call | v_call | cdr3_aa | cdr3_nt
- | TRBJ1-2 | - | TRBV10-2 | CASSVSPRGPRDYGYTF | TGCGCCAGCAGTGTATCCCCTAGGGGCCCCCGAGACTATGGCTACACCTTC
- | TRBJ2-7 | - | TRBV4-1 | CASSQELDIMYEQYF | TGCGCCAGCAGCCAAGAACTCGACATAATGTACGAGCAGTACTTC
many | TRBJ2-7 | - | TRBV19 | CASTKGGALDSYEQYF | TGTGCCAGTACTAAGGGCGGGGCGTTAGACTCCTACGAGCAGTACTTC
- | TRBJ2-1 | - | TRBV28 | CASSFATGDTSYNEQFF | TGTGCCAGCAGTTTTGCAACCGGGGACACTTCCTACAATGAGCAGTTCTTC
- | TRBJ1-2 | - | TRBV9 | CASSPAWPYYGYTF | TGTGCCAGCAGCCCCGCTTGGCCCTACTATGGCTACACCTTC
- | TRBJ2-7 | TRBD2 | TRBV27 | CASSWTSGSSYEQYF | TGTGCCAGCAGTTGGACTAGCGGGAGCTCCTACGAGCAGTACTTC
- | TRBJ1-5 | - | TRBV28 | CASRFGGGDNQPQHF | TGTGCCAGCAGGTTCGGGGGAGGGGACAATCAGCCCCAGCATTTT
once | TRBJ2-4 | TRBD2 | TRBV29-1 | CSVAREGNIQYF | TGCAGCGTTGCCAGGGAGGGAAACATTCAGTACTTC
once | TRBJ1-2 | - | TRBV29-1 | CSVGEGLQATYGYTF | TGCAGCGTTGGGGAGGGTCTCCAAGCGACCTATGGCTACACCTTC
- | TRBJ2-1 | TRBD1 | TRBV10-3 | CAISGGTDHNEQFF | TGTGCCATCAGTGGAGGGACAGACCACAATGAGCAGTTCTTC
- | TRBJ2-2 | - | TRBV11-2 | CASSGHYNTGELFF | TGTGCCAGCAGCGGGCACTATAACACCGGGGAGCTGTTTTTT
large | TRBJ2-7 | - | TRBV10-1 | CASSVDRTSLYEQYF | TGCGCCAGCAGTGTGGACAGAACTAGCTTATACGAGCAGTACTTC
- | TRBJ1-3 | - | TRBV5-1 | CASSLGSVQYSGNTIYF | TGCGCCAGCAGCTTGGGCAGCGTACAATACTCTGGAAACACCATATATTTT
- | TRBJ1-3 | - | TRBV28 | CASSPTEGTSGNTIYF | TGTGCCAGCAGTCCGACAGAGGGAACCTCTGGAAACACCATATATTTT
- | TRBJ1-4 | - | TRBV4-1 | CASSQGIGGGNEKLFF | TGCGCCAGCAGCCAAGGGATAGGGGGAGGTAATGAAAAACTGTTTTTT
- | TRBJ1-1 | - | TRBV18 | CASSPREMNTEAFF | TGTGCCAGCTCGCCCAGAGAGATGAACACTGAAGCTTTCTTT
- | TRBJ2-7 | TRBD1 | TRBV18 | CASSPPLRQGIPYEQYF | TGTGCCAGCTCACCACCGCTTCGACAGGGAATCCCCTACGAGCAGTACTTC
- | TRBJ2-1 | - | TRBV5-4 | CASSHIGNEQFF | TGTGCCAGCAGCCATATAGGCAATGAGCAGTTCTTC
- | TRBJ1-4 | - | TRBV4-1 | CASSHEINEKLFF | TGCGCCAGCAGCCACGAGATTAATGAAAAACTGTTTTTT
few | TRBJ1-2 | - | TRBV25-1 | CASSEYGGYTF | TGTGCCAGCAGTGAATATGGTGGCTACACCTTC
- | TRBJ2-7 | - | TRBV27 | CASSTPGTSYEQYF | TGTGCCAGCAGTACACCGGGAACCTCCTACGAGCAGTACTTC
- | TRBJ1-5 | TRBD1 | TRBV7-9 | CASSPQGAGDQPQHF | TGTGCCAGCAGCCCACAGGGGGCGGGGGATCAGCCCCAGCATTTT
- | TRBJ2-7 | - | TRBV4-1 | CASSQGLSSYEQYF | TGCGCCAGCAGCCAAGGTCTCTCTTCCTACGAGCAGTACTTC
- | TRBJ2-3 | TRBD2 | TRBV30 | CAWSPNLAAFTDTQYF | TGTGCCTGGAGTCCCAATCTAGCGGCATTCACAGATACGCAGTATTTT
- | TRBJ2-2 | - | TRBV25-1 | CASSEGWEVTGELFF | TGTGCCAGCAGTGAGGGGTGGGAAGTCACCGGGGAGCTGTTTTTT
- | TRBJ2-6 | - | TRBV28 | CASRSSGANVLTF | TGTGCCAGCCGTTCCTCTGGGGCCAACGTCCTGACTTTC
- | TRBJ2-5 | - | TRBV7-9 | CASRFTREAGEETQYF | TGTGCCAGCAGATTTACCCGGGAGGCAGGGGAAGAGACCCAGTACTTC
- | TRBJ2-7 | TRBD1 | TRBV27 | CASSSTLPGQISYEQYF | TGTGCCAGCAGTTCCACGCTACCGGGACAGATCTCCTACGAGCAGTACTTC
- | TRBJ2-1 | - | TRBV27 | CASSFGQINNEQFF | TGTGCCAGCAGTTTTGGACAGATTAACAATGAGCAGTTCTTC
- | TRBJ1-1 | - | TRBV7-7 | CASSFTENTEAFF | TGTGCCAGCAGTTTCACAGAGAACACTGAAGCTTTCTTT
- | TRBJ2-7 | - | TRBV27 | CASSLFPKTSYEQYF | TGTGCCAGCAGTTTATTTCCAAAGACTAGCTACGAGCAGTACTTC
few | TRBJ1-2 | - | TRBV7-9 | CAITGRDYGYTF | TGTGCCATCACTGGTCGGGATTATGGCTACACCTTC
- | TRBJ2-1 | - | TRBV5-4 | CASRLDSEQFF | TGTGCCAGCAGACTGGACAGCGAGCAGTTCTTC
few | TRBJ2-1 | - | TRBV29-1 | CSVAEGRDEQFF | TGCAGCGTTGCGGAGGGTCGGGATGAGCAGTTCTTC
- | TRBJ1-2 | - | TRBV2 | CASSDEGWGYTF | TGTGCCAGCAGTGATGAGGGGTGGGGCTACACCTTC
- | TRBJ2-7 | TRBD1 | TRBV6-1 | CASSEEGQGGYEQYF | TGTGCCAGCAGTGAGGAAGGACAGGGCGGATACGAGCAGTACTTC
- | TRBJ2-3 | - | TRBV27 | CASSPLEPLSTDTQYF | TGTGCCAGCAGCCCCCTGGAGCCGCTTAGCACAGATACGCAGTATTTT
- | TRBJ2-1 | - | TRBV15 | CATSRGAVEQFF | TGTGCCACCAGCAGAGGGGCTGTTGAGCAGTTCTTC
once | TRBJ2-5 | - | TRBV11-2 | CASSSFKLDRGETQYF | TGTGCCAGCAGCTCTTTCAAACTTGATCGGGGAGAGACCCAGTACTTC
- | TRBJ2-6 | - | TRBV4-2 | CASSPSGTGANVLTF | TGTGCCAGCAGCCCCTCGGGGACTGGGGCCAACGTCCTGACTTTC
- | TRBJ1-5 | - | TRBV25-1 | CASSEGQGNQPQHF | TGTGCCAGCAGTGAGGGGCAGGGAAATCAGCCCCAGCATTTT
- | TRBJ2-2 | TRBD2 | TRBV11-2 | CASSLRLAGAAGELFF | TGTGCCAGCAGCTTACGTCTAGCGGGAGCGGCCGGGGAGCTGTTTTTT
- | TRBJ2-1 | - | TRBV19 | CASSITWTPQSEQFF | TGTGCCAGTAGTATTACTTGGACTCCCCAATCTGAGCAGTTCTTC
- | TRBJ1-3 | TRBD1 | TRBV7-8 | CASSPGTVPNTIYF | TGTGCCAGCAGCCCCGGGACAGTTCCAAACACCATATATTTT
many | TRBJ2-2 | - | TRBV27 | CASSLYTGELFF | TGTGCCAGCAGTTTATACACCGGGGAGCTGTTTTTT
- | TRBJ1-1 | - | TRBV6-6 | CASSNQQLLNTEAFF | TGTGCCAGCAGTAACCAACAACTTTTGAACACTGAAGCTTTCTTT
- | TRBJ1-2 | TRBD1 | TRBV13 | CASSQSYQRQGTGYTF | TGTGCCAGCAGCCAATCGTATCAAAGACAGGGGACTGGCTACACCTTC
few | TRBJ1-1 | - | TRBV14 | CASSQVGPGTEAFF | TGTGCCAGCAGCCAAGTGGGACCCGGCACTGAAGCTTTCTTT
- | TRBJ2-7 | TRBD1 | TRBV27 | CASSPRGGPDLYEQYF | TGTGCCAGTTCACCGAGAGGGGGCCCCGACCTCTACGAGCAGTACTTC
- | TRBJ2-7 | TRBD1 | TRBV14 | CASSQDLLGQGSYEQYF | TGTGCCAGCAGCCAAGATCTGTTGGGACAGGGGAGTTACGAGCAGTACTTC
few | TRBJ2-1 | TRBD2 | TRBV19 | CASSSGWEQFF | TGTGCCAGTTCTAGCGGGTGGGAGCAGTTCTTC
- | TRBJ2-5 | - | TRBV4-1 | CASSQVAGLAREQYF | TGCGCCAGCAGCCAGGTCGCCGGGCTAGCGAGGGAGCAGTACTTC